One and the same sample provided the 29 T cell receptor beta chains below, sequenced in a study of blood T cell repertoires in COVID-19. Assay: immunoSEQ multiplex PCR; the TCRdb copy retains only in-frame clones and omits some. In the table there are tens of thousands of clones, around 78% of which are singletons. Sequenced input: peripheral blood. All receptors derive from a human donor with active or convalescent COVID-19. The donor label of this sample is uncertain.

This sequence joins TRBV5-5 and TRBJ1-5; TRBD1 matches 8 bases. The V gene's germline CDR1 is SGHKS and CDR2 YYEKEE (reference sequence). Trimming at V came to 4 bases and at J to 7 bases, leaving 13 bases not matched to a gene. This CDR3 spans 16 amino acids. The CDR3 region has the DNA TGTGCCAGCAGCGCTACGACAGGGGCCTCCGGGCAGCCCCAGCATTTT. It codes for CASSATTGASGQPQHF.

The chain employs TRBV4-2 and TRBJ2-1; D call uncertain. V lost 0 bases, J lost 0 bases, and 6 bases lay in between. This CDR3 spans 15 amino acids. Germline V gene data show CDR1 as LGHNA and CDR2 as YNFKEQ. The CDR3 region has the DNA TGTGCCAGCAGCCAAGAGGCTTTCTCCTACAATGAGCAGTTCTTC. Amino acid sequence: CASSQEAFSYNEQFF.

V and J are TRBV9 and TRBJ1-1; tentative D call: TRBD1 (6 bases). The CDR3 loop spans 15 amino acids. The V gene's germline CDR1 is SGDLS and CDR2 YYNGEE. Trimming removed 3 bases from V and 8 bases from J, with 20 bases in between. The chain's CDR3 is CASSDTGSRVQEAFF. CDR3 nucleotide sequence: TGTGCCAGCAGCGACACAGGGTCCAGGGTCCAGGAAGCTTTCTTT.

This sequence joins TRBV4-3 and TRBJ2-7; 7 bases are a match to TRBD1. CDR1 is LGHNA, CDR2 YSLEER, per germline. The CDR3 is 16 amino acids. V was pared by 1 base and J by 4 bases, with 10 bases of the junction left unmatched. The CDR3 protein is CASSQAAGTASYEQYF. DNA for the CDR3: TGCGCCAGCAGCCAAGCCGCCGGGACAGCGTCATACGAGCAGTACTTC.

The chain employs TRBV15 and TRBJ1-4; tentative D call: TRBD1 (5 bases). With 8 bases removed from V and 7 bases from J, the gap between germline ends came to 14 bases. The germline gives CDR1 LNHNV, CDR2 YYDKDF (reference sequence). The CDR3 is 13 amino acids. CDR3: CATGRGGSEKLFF. In nucleotides, the CDR3 is TGTGCCACCGGAAGGGGAGGAAGTGAAAAACTGTTTTTT.

This clone was detected a few times. The V and J genes are TRBV19 and TRBJ2-7; D uncertain. Germline loops: CDR1 LNHDA, CDR2 SQIVND (reference sequence). Deletions cut 5 bases from V and 0 bases from J, with 11 bases between. The CDR3 consists of 14 residues. The CDR3 region is CASSLGLDSYEQYF. The CDR3 coding sequence is TGTGCCAGTAGTCTTGGCCTCGACTCCTACGAGCAGTACTTC.

This clone appeared a single time. The chain uses TRBV6-6 and TRBJ2-5; 8 nucleotides line up with TRBD2. CDR3 size: 16 residues. From germline, CDR1 is MNHNY and CDR2 SVGAGI (reference sequence). The J segment lost 1 base and the V segment lost 2 bases, leaving 6 bases of the junction unmatched. CDR3 nucleotides: TGTGCCAGCAGTTACCTTAGGACTAGCAGCCAAGAGACCCAGTACTTC. Encoded protein: CASSYLRTSSQETQYF.

The gene calls are TRBV24-1 and TRBJ1-2; D might be TRBD1 (5 bases). The ends were cut back, 6 bases at V and 8 bases at J, with 12 bases in the middle. The germline V gene encodes CDR1 KGHDR and CDR2 SFDVKD. This CDR3 has 12 residues. The CDR3 region is CATSRSGGGYTF. The CDR3 DNA reads TGTGCCACCAGTCGATCCGGGGGAGGCTACACCTTC.

The J gene is TRBJ1-5, the V gene TRBV24-1, with D possibly TRBD1 on 6 matching bases. Trimming cost V 4 bases and J 4 bases, with 13 bases left between them. Germline CDR1 is KGHDR and CDR2 is SFDVKD. This CDR3 contains 15 residues. DNA of the CDR3: TGTGCCACCAGTGACCCGAGGGGGGGGAATCAGCCCCAGCATTTT. It specifies CATSDPRGGNQPQHF.

The genes are TRBV7-2 and TRBJ1-1, with no clear D. Germline assignment: CDR1 SGHTA and CDR2 FQGNSA. The CDR3 length is 14 residues. Trimming took 4 bases from V and 0 from J, leaving 9 bases between them. This CDR3 reads CASSSASVNTEAFF. The CDR3 DNA reads TGTGCCAGCAGCTCAGCCTCAGTGAACACTGAAGCTTTCTTT.

This clone has just one count. Compared with germline, one end of the junction differs, possibly owing to a read error. The V call is TRBV6-6, the J call TRBJ2-3; possibly TRBD2 for D (6 bases). The CDR3 runs 16 residues. The V gene's germline CDR1 is MNHNY and CDR2 SVGAGI (reference sequence). The DNA of the CDR3 is TGTGCCAGCAGTAACTCCTGGGTAGCGGGCACAGATACGCAGTATTTT. Its protein is CASSNSWVAGTDTQYF.

This sequence joins TRBV6-6 and TRBJ2-1; 10 bases are a match to TRBD1. The CDR3 runs 16 residues. V lost 5 bases to trimming and J lost 9 bases; unmatched junction nucleotides: 13. Germline-derived CDR1 and CDR2 are MNHNY and SVGAGI (reference sequence). The CDR3 here is CASSQLTGGAKAEQFF. CDR3 DNA: TGTGCCAGCAGTCAACTGACAGGGGGCGCGAAGGCTGAGCAGTTCTTC.

Only one count was recorded for this clone. The chain uses TRBV28 and TRBJ2-3; a weak D match, TRBD2 (6 bases). V was clipped by 8 bases and J by 5 bases, with 8 bases between them. Germline V lookup: CDR1 MDHEN, CDR2 SYDVKM. The CDR3 contains 11 residues. This chain's CDR3 is CASRREDTQYF. The CDR3 DNA reads TGTGCCAGCCGGAGGGAAGATACGCAGTATTTT.

J is TRBJ2-7 and V is TRBV5-8; 8 nucleotides line up with TRBD1. V lost 2 bases and J lost 2; bases outside the gene matches: 15. Looked up from germline, CDR1 is SGHTS and CDR2 is YDEGEE. The length of the CDR3 is 18 residues. As DNA, the CDR3 is TGTGCCAGCAGCTTAGATAAGGGAATCAGGGGGCTCCCCTACGAGCAGTACTTC. Amino acid sequence: CASSLDKGIRGLPYEQYF.

The chain carries TRBV24-1 and TRBJ2-5; possibly TRBD2 for D (6 bases). V was pared by 7 bases and J by 4 bases, with 6 bases between. CDR1 is KGHDR and CDR2 is SFDVKD in the germline V gene. This CDR3 is built from 11 residues. The CDR3 spells CATRRGETQYF. CDR3 DNA: TGTGCCACCAGGCGGGGAGAGACCCAGTACTTC.

The V and J genes are TRBV4-3 and TRBJ2-5; D is perhaps TRBD1 (6 bases). CDR1 and CDR2 from the germline V gene are LGHNA and YSLEER. The V end lost 5 bases, the J end lost 0 bases, and 13 bases lay between the germline ends. The CDR3 covers 15 residues. The CDR3 spells CASSVERDNQETQYF. The DNA of the CDR3 is TGCGCCAGCAGCGTAGAAAGGGACAACCAAGAGACCCAGTACTTC.

The V call is TRBV5-1, the J call TRBJ2-6; the D gene is possibly TRBD1 (5 bases). The CDR3 is 15 residues long. V lost 5 bases and J 0 bases, leaving 9 bases between the germline ends. The germline V gene encodes CDR1 SGHRS and CDR2 YFSETQ. CDR3 in amino acids: CASSTQVSGANVLTF. The DNA for the CDR3 is TGCGCCAGCAGTACACAGGTCTCTGGGGCCAACGTCCTGACTTTC.

This clone appeared a single time. The chain has TRBV9 and TRBJ2-2, with D possibly being TRBD1 (5 bases). This CDR3 spans 17 amino acids. V lost 3 bases to trimming and J lost 0 bases, with 15 bases between them. Germline V CDR1 and CDR2: SGDLS, YYNGEE. CDR3 sequence (DNA): TGTGCCAGCAGCGCAGGGCAGACCGGAACGAACACCGGGGAGCTGTTTTTT. The encoded protein is CASSAGQTGTNTGELFF.

The J gene is TRBJ1-1, the V gene TRBV6-6; a possible D gene is TRBD1 (5 bases). Germline V gives CDR1 MNHNY, CDR2 SVGAGI (reference sequence). Trimming removed 7 bases from V and 5 bases from J, with 11 bases in between. The CDR3 has 12 amino acids. CDR3 sequence reads: CASTNGGTEAFF. The CDR3 nucleotides are TGTGCCAGCACCAACGGGGGTACTGAAGCTTTCTTT.

This chain joins TRBV5-6 and TRBJ1-2; tentatively, D is TRBD1 (5 bases). Germline V gives CDR1 SGHDT, CDR2 YYEEEE. Trimming cost V 4 bases and J 3 bases, with 13 bases left between them. The CDR3 has 14 amino acids. The CDR3 nucleotides are TGTGCCAGCAGCCCGCTAGGCAGGGACTATGGCTACACCTTC. Its translation: CASSPLGRDYGYTF.

V gene TRBV6-6 combines with J gene TRBJ2-2, with D maybe TRBD1 (6 bases). This CDR3 spans 16 amino acids. Per germline, CDR1 MNHNY and CDR2 SVGAGI (reference sequence). V lost 5 bases and J 3 bases, leaving 16 bases between the germline ends. CDR3 region: CASSRTPGVDTGELFF. The CDR3 DNA follows: TGTGCCAGCAGTCGTACCCCAGGGGTCGACACCGGGGAGCTGTTTTTT.

This clone has just a few counts. This chain joins TRBV7-3 and TRBJ1-1, with D unclear. The CDR3 runs to 14 residues. Looked up from germline, CDR1 is SGHTA and CDR2 is FQGTGA. V lost 2 bases and J 0 bases, leaving 7 bases between the germline ends. For the CDR3, the DNA is TGTGCCAGCAGCTTAGGGCGACTGAACACTGAAGCTTTCTTT. Residues: CASSLGRLNTEAFF.

The chain recombines TRBV19 with TRBJ1-3; D is possibly TRBD1 (5 bases). The ends were cut back, 7 bases at V and 0 bases at J, with 16 bases in the middle. Germline assignment: CDR1 LNHDA and CDR2 SQIVND (reference sequence). This CDR3 is built from 16 residues. The CDR3 region has the DNA TGTGCCAGTACAGCACCAGGGATCAGCTCTGGAAACACCATATATTTT. Translated: CASTAPGISSGNTIYF.

J is TRBJ2-3 and V is TRBV6-2 or TRBV6-3, with 10 bases that match TRBD2. This CDR3 is 16 amino acids long. V lost 5 bases, J lost 4 bases, and 9 bases stayed unmatched. Germline V CDR1 and CDR2: MNHEY, SVGEGT. This chain's CDR3 is CASSLLAGAEADTQYF. CDR3 in DNA: TGTGCCAGCAGTCTCCTAGCGGGAGCCGAAGCAGATACGCAGTATTTT.

The CDR3 DNA is TGTGCCATCCGACTAGCGGGAGGTCAAGAGCAGTACTTC. This sequence encodes CAIRLAGGQEQYF. The chain carries TRBV10-3 and TRBJ2-7; TRBD2 agrees at 13 bases. This CDR3 spans 13 amino acids. The V segment lost 8 bases and the J segment 7 bases; nucleotides outside the gene matches: 5. Per the germline V gene, CDR1 is ENHRY and CDR2 is SYGVKD.

This clone was picked up a small number of times. This chain links TRBV4-1 with TRBJ2-1; 11 nucleotides agree with TRBD2. In germline, CDR1 is MGHRA, CDR2 YSYEKL. The CDR3 consists of 21 residues. With 3 bases clipped from V and 10 bases from J, the junction kept 26 bases outside the gene matches. The CDR3 region is CASSQAGSDLAGGPREDEQFF. The CDR3 DNA is TGCGCCAGCAGCCAGGCGGGCAGCGATCTAGCGGGAGGCCCACGGGAGGACGAGCAGTTCTTC.

This clone was recorded only once. CDR3 coding DNA: TGTGCCTGGAGTGCCGGACTAGCGGGAGGGTCAGATACGCAGTATTTT. Translating it yields CAWSAGLAGGSDTQYF. The V call is TRBV30, the J call TRBJ2-3; 15 nucleotides line up with TRBD2. CDR1 and CDR2 (germline): GTSNPN, SVGIG (reference sequence). This CDR3 has 16 amino acids. The V segment lost 1 base and the J segment 4 bases; nucleotides outside the gene matches: 3.

The chain employs TRBV7-8 and TRBJ1-3; no clear D. Trimming took off 1 base at V and 2 bases at J, with 12 bases between the two ends. This CDR3 region has 16 residues. Germline CDR1 and CDR2: SGHVS and FQNEAQ. CDR3 sequence (DNA): TGTGCCAGCAGCTTAGGATTCACAGTAGCTGGAAACACCATATATTTT. Protein product: CASSLGFTVAGNTIYF. Drawing the rest from reference TRBV7-8 and TRBJ1-3, the complete variable domain is GAGVSQSPRYKVAKRGQDVALRCDPISGHVSLFWYQQALGQGPEFLTYFQNEAQLDKSGLPSDRFFAERPEGSVSTLKIQRTQQEDSAVYLCASSLGFTVAGNTIYFGEGSWLTVV.

The rearrangement uses TRBV19 and TRBJ1-2, with D maybe TRBD1 (6 bases). CDR1 LNHDA and CDR2 SQIVND come from the germline V gene (reference sequence). Trimming removed 3 bases at V and 0 bases at J, with 8 bases between. The CDR3 has 14 amino acids. CDR3 sequence: CASSIRDTNYGYTF. The CDR3 DNA sequence: TGTGCCAGTAGTATCCGGGACACTAACTATGGCTACACCTTC.